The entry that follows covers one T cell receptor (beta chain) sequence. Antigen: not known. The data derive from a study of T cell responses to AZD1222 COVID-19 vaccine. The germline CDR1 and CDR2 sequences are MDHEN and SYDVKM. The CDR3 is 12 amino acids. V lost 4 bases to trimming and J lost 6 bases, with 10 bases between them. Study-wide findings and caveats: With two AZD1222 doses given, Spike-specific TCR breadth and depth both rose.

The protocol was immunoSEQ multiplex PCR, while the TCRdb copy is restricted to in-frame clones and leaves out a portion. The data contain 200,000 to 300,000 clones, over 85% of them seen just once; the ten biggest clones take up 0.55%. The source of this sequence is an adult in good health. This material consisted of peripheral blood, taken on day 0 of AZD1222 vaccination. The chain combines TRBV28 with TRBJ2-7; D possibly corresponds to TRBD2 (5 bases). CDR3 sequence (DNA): TGTGCCAGCAGTTCAACTAGTCCCGAGCAGTACTTC. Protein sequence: CASSSTSPEQYF.